The 2 T cell receptor beta chains in this list originate from one sample, sequenced in a study of beta chain features in type 1 diabetes. These receptors' antigens are unknown. Study-level results: All four CD4+ subsets from Type 1 diabetes patients carried moderately but significantly shorter TCRB CDR3s.

The isolated RNA, all of it, was reverse transcribed, so expressed TCRB transcripts were what got sequenced. Produced via immunoSEQ multiplex PCR; TCRdb's table is partial and in-frame only. This table holds some 350,000 clones, around an eighth found once. Sequenced sample: naive CD4+ T cells from blood. The receptors were sampled from a woman aged 18-29 years with type 1 diabetes.

V is TRBV2 and J is TRBJ2-3, with D perhaps TRBD2 (5 bases). Germline V gene data show CDR1 as SNHLY and CDR2 as FYNNEI. Between the trimmed V and J ends, which lost 3 bases and 0 bases, there was a span of 10 bases. CDR3 size: 15 residues. The CDR3 here is CASSDGAASTDTQYF. The CDR3, as DNA: TGTGCCAGCAGTGATGGAGCGGCTAGCACAGATACGCAGTATTTT. Full variable domain (remainder filled in from reference TRBV2 and TRBJ2-3): EPEVTQTPSHQVTQMGQEVILRCVPISNHLYFYWYRQILGQKVEFLVSFYNNEISEKSEIFDDQFSVERPDGSNFTLKIRSTKLEDSAMYFCASSDGAASTDTQYFGPGTRLTVL.

The genes are TRBV5-4 and TRBJ2-5; the match to TRBD2 covers 8 bases. This CDR3 region has 16 residues. The junction had 6 bases not matched to a gene; V was cut back by 0 bases and J by 2 bases. Germline values: CDR1 SGHNT, CDR2 YYREEE (reference sequence). The CDR3 protein is CASSLVSGSLQETQYF. In nucleotides, the CDR3 is TGTGCCAGCAGCTTGGTGAGCGGGAGCCTACAAGAGACCCAGTACTTC.